Sequencing of this T cell receptor beta chain was carried out in a study of T cell responses to AZD1222 COVID-19 vaccine. Concerning this clone itself: Antigen: not known.

The method was immunoSEQ multiplex PCR; TCRdb's version includes in-frame clones alone and lacks a portion of them. The repertoire holds around 120,000 clones, with roughly 85% as singletons. CDR3 size: 19 residues. Points from the study as a whole: Without day 14 samples, only post-peak T cell repertoires were studied.

The rearrangement links TRBV21-1 to TRBJ1-6. TRBV21-1 is noted as a pseudogene. Sequenced material: peripheral blood, taken 28 days after the second AZD1222 dose. The sequence was collected from an adult who received the AZD1222 COVID-19 vaccine. CDR3 nucleotides: TGTGCCAGCAGCAAAGTAGATTATCGGGGTGGCTTTAGATATTCACCCCTCCACTTT. Encoded protein: CASSKVDYRGGFRYSPLHF.